The clone carrying this TCR beta chain appeared many times. Antigen: not known. Trimming stripped 3 bases from V and 2 bases from J, with 8 bases between. The V gene's germline CDR1 is DFQATT and CDR2 SNEGSKA (reference sequence). This CDR3 has 13 residues. This entry belongs to a study of read filtering for tumor transcriptome and immune sequencing. Across the study: After DNase treatment, RNA was made into whole-transcriptome libraries. Per sample, TCR-region reads ranged about 4 to 10.27 million by IR-seq, about 75 to 1273 by RNA-seq.

The library was built from roughly 400 ng RNA with molecular barcoded adaptors for alpha/delta and beta/gamma chains. Each CDR3 protein is one row after TCRdb ran MiXCR on the reads. The top ten clones hold 15% of a sample with tens of thousands of distinct CDR3 sequences, around a fifth of them seen once. General study points: In IR-seq, single-read clonotypes were roughly 82% of clonotypes but about 3.5% of reads. Compared with RNA-seq, IR-seq gave much higher clonotype depth and reliability.

V is TRBV20-1 and J is TRBJ1-5; D is undetermined. This clonotype originated in a donor at least 40 years old with multiple myeloma. The sequencing input was a population of CD138-negative cells sorted from bone marrow. In DNA form, the CDR3 reads TGCAGTGCTAGTTTATCGGGCAATCAGCCCCAGCATTTT. Residues: CSASLSGNQPQHF.